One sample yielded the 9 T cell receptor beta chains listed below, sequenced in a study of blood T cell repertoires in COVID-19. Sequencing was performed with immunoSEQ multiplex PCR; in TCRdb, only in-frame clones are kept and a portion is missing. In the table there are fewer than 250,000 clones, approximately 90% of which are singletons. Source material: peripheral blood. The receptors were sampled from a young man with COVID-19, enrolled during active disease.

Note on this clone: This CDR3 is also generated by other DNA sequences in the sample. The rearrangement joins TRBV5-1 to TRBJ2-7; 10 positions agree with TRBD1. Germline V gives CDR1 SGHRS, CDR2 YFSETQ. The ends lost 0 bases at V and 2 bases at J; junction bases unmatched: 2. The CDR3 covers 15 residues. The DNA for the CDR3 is TGCGCCAGCAGCTTGGTAGGGACAGGGGCCTACGAGCAGTACTTC. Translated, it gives CASSLVGTGAYEQYF.

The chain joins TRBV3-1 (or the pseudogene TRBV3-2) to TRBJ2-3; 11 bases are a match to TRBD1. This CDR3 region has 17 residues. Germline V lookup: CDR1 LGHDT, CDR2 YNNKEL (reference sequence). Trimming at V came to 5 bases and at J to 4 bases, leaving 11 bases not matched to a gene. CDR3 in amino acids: CASSYRAPGQGADTQYF. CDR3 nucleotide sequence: TGTGCCAGCAGCTATCGAGCCCCGGGACAGGGGGCAGATACGCAGTATTTT.

The chain's CDR3 is CASSFPYLAEAFF. The DNA of the CDR3 is TGTGCCAGCAGCTTCCCTTATCTCGCTGAAGCTTTCTTT. The chain combines TRBV5-5 with TRBJ1-1; D unresolved. CDR3 length equals 13 residues. In germline, CDR1 is SGHKS, CDR2 YYEKEE (reference sequence). V lost 2 bases, J lost 6 bases, and 11 bases lay in between.

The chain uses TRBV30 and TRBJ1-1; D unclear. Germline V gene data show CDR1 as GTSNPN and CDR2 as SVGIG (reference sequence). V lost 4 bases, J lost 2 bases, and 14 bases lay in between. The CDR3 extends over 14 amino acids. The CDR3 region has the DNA TGTGCCTGGATCGGACTCGGACGTAACACTGAAGCTTTCTTT. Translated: CAWIGLGRNTEAFF.

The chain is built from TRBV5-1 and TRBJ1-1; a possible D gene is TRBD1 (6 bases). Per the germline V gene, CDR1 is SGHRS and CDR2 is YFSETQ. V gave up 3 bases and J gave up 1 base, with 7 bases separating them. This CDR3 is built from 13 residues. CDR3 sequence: CASSWTANTEAFF. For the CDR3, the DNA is TGCGCCAGCAGCTGGACAGCGAACACTGAAGCTTTCTTT.

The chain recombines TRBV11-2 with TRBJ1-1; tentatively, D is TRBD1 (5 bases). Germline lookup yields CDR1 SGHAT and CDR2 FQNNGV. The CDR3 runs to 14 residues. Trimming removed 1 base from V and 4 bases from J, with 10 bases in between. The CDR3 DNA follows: TGTGCCAGCAGCTTAGTAGGGGTTAGCACTGAAGCTTTCTTT. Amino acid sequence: CASSLVGVSTEAFF. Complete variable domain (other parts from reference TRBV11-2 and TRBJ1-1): EAGVAQSPRYKIIEKRQSVAFWCNPISGHATLYWYQQILGQGPKLLIQFQNNGVVDDSQLPKDRFSAERLKGVDSTLKIQPAKLEDSAVYLCASSLVGVSTEAFFGQGTRLTVV.

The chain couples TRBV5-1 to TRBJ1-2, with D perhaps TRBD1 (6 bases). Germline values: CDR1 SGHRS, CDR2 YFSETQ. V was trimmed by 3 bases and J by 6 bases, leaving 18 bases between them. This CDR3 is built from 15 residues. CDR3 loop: CASSSQGGGFNGYTF. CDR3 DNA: TGCGCCAGCAGCTCGCAAGGTGGGGGCTTTAATGGCTACACCTTC.

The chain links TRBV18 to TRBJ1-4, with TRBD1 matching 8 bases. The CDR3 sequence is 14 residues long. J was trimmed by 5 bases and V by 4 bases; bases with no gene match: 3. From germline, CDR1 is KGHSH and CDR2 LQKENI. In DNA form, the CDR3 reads TGTGCCAGCTCACGGGCAGGGGGCAATGAAAAACTGTTTTTT. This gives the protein CASSRAGGNEKLFF. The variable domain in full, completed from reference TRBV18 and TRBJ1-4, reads NAGVMQNPRHLVRRRGQEARLRCSPMKGHSHVYWYRQLPEEGLKFMVYLQKENIIDESGMPKERFSAEFPKEGPSILRIQQVVRGDSAAYFCASSRAGGNEKLFFGSGTQLSVL.

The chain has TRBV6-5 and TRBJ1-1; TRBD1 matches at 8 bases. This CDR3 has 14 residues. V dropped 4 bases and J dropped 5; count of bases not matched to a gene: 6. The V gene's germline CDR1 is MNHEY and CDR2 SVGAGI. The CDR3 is CASSWTGRGTEAFF. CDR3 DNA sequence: TGTGCCAGCAGTTGGACAGGGAGAGGGACTGAAGCTTTCTTT.